Listed here are 21 T cell receptor beta chains from one sample, sequenced in a study of early T cells in non-severe SARS-CoV-2 infection (dated by TCRdb to the early 2020s). The method behind the library was 5' RACE. The reads were generated on a NextSeq 500. The public reads were run again by TCRdb, first through fastp at Q25 and then through MiXCR, and only productive beta chains were kept. CDR3 protein duplicates are merged, each entry listing the most common genes and DNA. In this sample the table shows about 58,000 distinct CDR3 sequences, roughly 12% of which occur a single time. The ten largest account for 7.5% to 10% of the sample. Sequencing input: whole blood. These receptors were taken from an adult who was a healthcare worker with PCR-confirmed SARS-CoV-2 infection or an uninfected control (not recorded which).

There are a few counts of this clonotype. DNA for the CDR3: TGTGCCAGCAGCTTGGAGGGACAAGCATTCAATGAGCAGTTCTTC. The encoded protein is CASSLEGQAFNEQFF. The chain has TRBV7-3 and TRBJ2-1; the D call may be TRBD1 or TRBD2 (6 bases each). The CDR3 length is 15 residues. Germline CDR1 and CDR2: SGHTA and FQGTGA. Trimming removed 3 bases from V and 6 bases from J, with 15 bases in between.

This clonotype was counted many times. The rearrangement joins TRBV11-2 to TRBJ1-6, with 8 bases matching TRBD1. Germline V gene lookup returns CDR1 SGHAT and CDR2 FQNNGV. This CDR3 contains 16 residues. With V trimmed by 5 bases and J by 1 base, 4 bases remained unmatched. CDR3 loop: CASSPGTGSYNSPLHF. The CDR3 DNA is TGTGCCAGCAGCCCAGGGACAGGTTCCTATAATTCACCCCTCCACTTT.

This clonotype has at least ten counts. The rearrangement joins TRBV7-9 to TRBJ2-5; 7 bases are shared with TRBD2. The CDR3 has 16 amino acids. V trimming: 5 bases; J trimming: 1 base; junction bases outside the gene matches: 10. CDR1 and CDR2 (germline): SEHNR, FQNEAQ (reference sequence). The CDR3 bases are TGTGCCAGCAGCCCCGTGGGAGGGTCCACCCAAGAGACCCAGTACTTC. Encoded protein: CASSPVGGSTQETQYF.

This clonotype was counted a few times. This chain links TRBV7-2 with TRBJ1-1; no definite D call. The germline V gene has CDR1 SGHTA and CDR2 FQGNSA. V shed 0 bases and J shed 4 bases, with 9 bases lying between them. The CDR3 loop spans 14 amino acids. For the CDR3, the DNA is TGTGCCAGCAGCTTAGCGGCGTGGTCCACTGAAGCTTTCTTT. Its protein product is CASSLAAWSTEAFF.

This clonotype was recorded a few times. The V and J genes are TRBV6-2 or TRBV6-3 and TRBJ1-2; possibly TRBD1 for D (6 bases). The CDR3 extends over 13 amino acids. V dropped 6 bases and J dropped 1 base, with 9 bases sitting between them. From germline, CDR1 is MNHEY and CDR2 SVGEGT. The CDR3 coding sequence is TGTGCCAGCAGAGGACAGATTAACTATGGCTACACCTTC. This encodes CASRGQINYGYTF.

This chain links TRBV2 with TRBJ2-2; D may correspond to TRBD1 or TRBD2 (5 bases each). The CDR3 is 15 residues long. Trimming cost V 3 bases and J 4 bases, with 12 bases left between them. The germline gives CDR1 SNHLY, CDR2 FYNNEI. In DNA, the CDR3 is TGTGCCAGCAGTGATGGGACCACATCCACCGGGGAGCTGTTTTTT. Its protein is CASSDGTTSTGELFF.

The table lists this clonotype with many counts. The chain joins TRBV29-1 to TRBJ2-1; a possible D gene is TRBD1 (5 bases). CDR1 SQVTM and CDR2 ANQGSEA come from the germline V gene. The CDR3 contains 14 residues. Trimming removed 6 bases from V and 0 bases from J, with 12 bases in between. The CDR3 DNA follows: TGCAGCGTCCCTGACAGTTTCTCCTACAATGAGCAGTTCTTC. It translates to CSVPDSFSYNEQFF.

This clonotype was observed a handful of times. The chain combines TRBV28 with TRBJ2-7; D remains ambiguous. Germline values: CDR1 MDHEN, CDR2 SYDVKM. V gave up 5 bases and J gave up 6 bases, with 17 bases separating them. This CDR3 is built from 14 residues. The CDR3 here is CASSPHDSRSEQYF. The CDR3 DNA follows: TGTGCCAGCAGTCCACATGATAGTCGGAGCGAGCAGTACTTC.

Many counts were recorded for this clonotype. V gene TRBV7-9 combines with J gene TRBJ2-1; 8 nucleotides line up with TRBD2. This CDR3 contains 16 residues. Trimming cost V 5 bases and J 3 bases; bases outside gene matches: 9. Germline V lookup: CDR1 SEHNR, CDR2 FQNEAQ (reference sequence). The CDR3 DNA reads TGTGCCAGCAGCCCCCCACCCGCGGGGGGCTACAATGAGCAGTTCTTC. Protein sequence: CASSPPPAGGYNEQFF.

The chain has TRBV11-2 and TRBJ1-1, with D unclear. The CDR3 totals 10 residues. Germline V gene lookup returns CDR1 SGHAT and CDR2 FQNNGV. Trimming stripped 3 bases from V and 8 bases from J, with 4 bases between. This chain's CDR3 is CASSLAEAFF. The CDR3 DNA sequence: TGTGCCAGCAGCTTGGCCGAAGCTTTCTTT.

This clonotype was seen repeatedly, ten times or more. V is TRBV5-4 and J is TRBJ2-3; a possible D gene is TRBD2 (6 bases). Between the trimmed V and J ends, which lost 10 bases and 1 base, there was a span of 16 bases. This CDR3 contains 14 residues. From germline, CDR1 is SGHNT and CDR2 YYREEE (reference sequence). The CDR3 protein is CACGGPSRTDTQYF. CDR3 in DNA: TGTGCCTGCGGAGGGCCGTCTCGCACAGATACGCAGTATTTT.

Ten or more counts support this clonotype. The CDR3: CASSWTSRTDTQYF. The CDR3 region has the DNA TGTGCCAGCAGCTGGACTAGTAGGACAGATACGCAGTATTTT. V is TRBV5-6 and J is TRBJ2-3; 7 bases line up with TRBD2. The CDR3 contains 14 residues. Germline V gene sequence: CDR1 SGHDT, CDR2 YYEEEE. After removal of 3 bases from V and 3 bases from J, the junction contained 4 bases not matched to a gene.

This clonotype was seen a handful of times. This chain links TRBV6-6 with TRBJ1-5; perhaps TRBD1 as D (6 bases). V was pared by 7 bases and J by 3 bases, with 16 bases between. The germline V gene has CDR1 MNHNY and CDR2 SVGAGI (reference sequence). This CDR3 contains 15 residues. The CDR3 coding sequence is TGTGCCAGCACCCCAAGGGGGGATCCCAATCAGCCCCAGCATTTT. Amino acids: CASTPRGDPNQPQHF.

The chain combines TRBV5-1 with TRBJ2-2; TRBD1 is a possible D gene (5 bases). The ends were cut back, 4 bases at V and 1 base at J, with 14 bases in the middle. The CDR3 spans 16 residues. The germline CDR1 and CDR2 sequences are SGHRS and YFSETQ. CDR3 amino acids: CASSPDLGLNTGELFF. The CDR3 DNA reads as TGCGCCAGCAGCCCGGATCTGGGGCTGAACACCGGGGAGCTGTTTTTT.

This chain joins TRBV11-3 and TRBJ2-5, with 10 bases lining up with TRBD2. CDR1 is SGHNT and CDR2 is YENEEA in the germline V gene. The CDR3 extends over 17 amino acids. Losses at the gene ends were 3 bases for V and 6 bases for J; bases not matched to a gene: 13. The CDR3 coding sequence is TGTGCCAGCAGCTTCTATGGAACCGGGACTAGCGTGCAGACCCAGTACTTC. This encodes CASSFYGTGTSVQTQYF.

In regard to this clonotype: A clone one base away is much larger, so this may be a read error. The chain employs TRBV30 and TRBJ1-2; D is possibly TRBD1 (6 bases). The CDR3 covers 14 residues. Germline assignment: CDR1 GTSNPN and CDR2 SVGIG (reference sequence). With 1 base removed from V and 12 bases from J, the gap between germline ends came to 21 bases. The CDR3 here is CAWSGYRDWVADTF. CDR3 nucleotide sequence: TGTGCCTGGAGTGGTTACAGGGACTGGGTAGCGGACACCTTC.

The genes are TRBV10-3 and TRBJ2-3; D might be TRBD1 (6 bases). The CDR3 sequence is 14 residues long. Per germline, CDR1 ENHRY and CDR2 SYGVKD. V lost 10 bases to trimming and J lost 2 bases, with 16 bases between them. The CDR3: CATGPTGHTDTQYF. For the CDR3, the DNA is TGTGCCACAGGACCGACAGGACACACAGATACGCAGTATTTT.

This clonotype was counted only a few times. V and J are TRBV5-5 and TRBJ1-6; 9 bases align to TRBD1. This CDR3 region has 15 residues. With 0 bases clipped from V and 9 bases from J, the junction kept 4 bases outside the gene matches. Per the germline V gene, CDR1 is SGHKS and CDR2 is YYEKEE (reference sequence). The CDR3 coding sequence is TGTGCCAGCAGCTTGGTTCGGACAGGGGTTTCACCCCTCCACTTT. Translation gives CASSLVRTGVSPLHF.

The rearrangement joins TRBV30 to TRBJ1-4, with D perhaps matching TRBD1 (6 bases). Germline assignment: CDR1 GTSNPN and CDR2 SVGIG (reference sequence). Deletions cut 2 bases from V and 10 bases from J, with 14 bases between. This CDR3 contains 13 residues. CDR3 loop: CAWSTGLAGKLFF. CDR3 bases: TGTGCCTGGAGTACAGGGTTGGCGGGAAAACTGTTTTTT.

This clonotype has at least ten counts. This chain links TRBV3-1 with TRBJ2-2; D is perhaps TRBD2 (6 bases). Trimming took off 0 bases at V and 8 bases at J, with 10 bases between the two ends. The germline CDR1 and CDR2 sequences are LGHDT and YNNKEL (reference sequence). The CDR3 is made up of 14 amino acids. CDR3 coding DNA: TGTGCCAGCAGCCAAGATTGGAGGGAAGGGGAGCTGTTTTTT. It yields the protein CASSQDWREGELFF.

This clonotype was seen repeatedly, ten times or more. V is TRBV15 and J is TRBJ2-5; D not certain. The germline CDR1 and CDR2 sequences are LNHNV and YYDKDF (reference sequence). V was clipped by 8 bases and J by 7 bases, with 17 bases between them. The CDR3 loop spans 13 amino acids. The CDR3 reads CATAIGPAVTQYF. The CDR3 bases are TGTGCCACCGCCATCGGGCCGGCTGTGACCCAGTACTTC.